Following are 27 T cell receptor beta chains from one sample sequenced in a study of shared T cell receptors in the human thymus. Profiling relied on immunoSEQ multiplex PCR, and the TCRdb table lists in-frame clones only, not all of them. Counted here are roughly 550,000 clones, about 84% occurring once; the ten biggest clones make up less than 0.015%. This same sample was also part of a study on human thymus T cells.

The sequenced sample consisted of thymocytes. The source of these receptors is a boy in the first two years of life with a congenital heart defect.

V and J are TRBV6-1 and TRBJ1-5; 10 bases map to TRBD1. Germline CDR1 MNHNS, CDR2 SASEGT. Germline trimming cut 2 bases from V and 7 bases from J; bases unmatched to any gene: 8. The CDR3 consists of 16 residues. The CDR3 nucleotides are TGTGCCAGCAGTGAATCCAGGGACAGGGGTTCACAGCCCCAGCATTTT. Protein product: CASSESRDRGSQPQHF.

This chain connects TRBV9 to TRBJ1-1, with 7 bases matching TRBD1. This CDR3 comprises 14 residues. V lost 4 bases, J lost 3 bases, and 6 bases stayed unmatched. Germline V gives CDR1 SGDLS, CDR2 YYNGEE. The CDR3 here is CASSPRDSYTEAFF. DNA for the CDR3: TGTGCCAGCAGCCCCAGGGACAGTTACACTGAAGCTTTCTTT. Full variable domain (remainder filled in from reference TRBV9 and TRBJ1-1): DSGVTQTPKHLITATGQRVTLRCSPRSGDLSVYWYQQSLDQGLQFLIQYYNGEERAKGNILERFSAQQFPDLHSELNLSSLELGDSALYFCASSPRDSYTEAFFGQGTRLTVV.

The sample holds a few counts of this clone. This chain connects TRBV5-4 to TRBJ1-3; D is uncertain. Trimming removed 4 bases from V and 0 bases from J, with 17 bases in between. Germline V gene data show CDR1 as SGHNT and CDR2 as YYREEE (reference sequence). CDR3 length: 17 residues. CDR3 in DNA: TGTGCCAGCAGCCTCCCCCCGACGGAGAGCTCTGGAAACACCATATATTTT. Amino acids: CASSLPPTESSGNTIYF.

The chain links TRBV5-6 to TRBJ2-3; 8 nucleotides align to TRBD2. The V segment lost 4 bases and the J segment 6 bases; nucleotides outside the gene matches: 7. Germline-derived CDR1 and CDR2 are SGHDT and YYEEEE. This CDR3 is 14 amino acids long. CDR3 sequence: CASSPHRLADTQYF. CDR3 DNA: TGTGCCAGCAGCCCCCACCGACTAGCGGATACGCAGTATTTT.

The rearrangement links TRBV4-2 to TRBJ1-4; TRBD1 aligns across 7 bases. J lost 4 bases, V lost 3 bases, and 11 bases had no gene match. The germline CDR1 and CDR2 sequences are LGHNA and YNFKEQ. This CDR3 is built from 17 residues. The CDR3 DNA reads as TGTGCCAGCAGCCAGGGGACAGTCAATGGATGTAATGAAAAACTGTTTTTT. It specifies CASSQGTVNGCNEKLFF.

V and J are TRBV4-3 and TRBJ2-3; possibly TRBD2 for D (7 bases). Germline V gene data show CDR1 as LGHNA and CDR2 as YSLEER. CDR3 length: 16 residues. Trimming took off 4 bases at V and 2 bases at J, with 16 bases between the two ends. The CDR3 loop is CASSPRRGHSTDTQYF. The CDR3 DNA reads TGCGCCAGCAGCCCCCGGCGGGGGCACTCCACAGATACGCAGTATTTT.

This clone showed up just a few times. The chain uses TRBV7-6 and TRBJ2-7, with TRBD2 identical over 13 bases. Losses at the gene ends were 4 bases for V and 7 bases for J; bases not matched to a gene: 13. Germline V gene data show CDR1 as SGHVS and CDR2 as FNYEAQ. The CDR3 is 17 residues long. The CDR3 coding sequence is TGTGCCAGCAGCTACGGACGAGGACTAGCGGGAGCAGGGGAGCAGTACTTC. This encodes CASSYGRGLAGAGEQYF.

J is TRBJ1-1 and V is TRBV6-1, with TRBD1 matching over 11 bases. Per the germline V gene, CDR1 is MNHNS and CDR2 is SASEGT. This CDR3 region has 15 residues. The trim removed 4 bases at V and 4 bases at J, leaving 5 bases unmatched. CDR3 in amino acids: CASSGGQGGSTEAFF. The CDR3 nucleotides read TGTGCCAGCAGTGGGGGACAGGGGGGGAGCACTGAAGCTTTCTTT.

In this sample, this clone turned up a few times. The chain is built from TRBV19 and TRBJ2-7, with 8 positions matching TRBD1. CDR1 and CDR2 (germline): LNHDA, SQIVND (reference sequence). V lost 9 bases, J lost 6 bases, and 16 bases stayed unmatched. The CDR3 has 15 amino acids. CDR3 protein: CASSLDRGPGAEQYF. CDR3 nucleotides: TGTGCCAGCTCCCTCGACAGGGGCCCCGGAGCCGAGCAGTACTTC.

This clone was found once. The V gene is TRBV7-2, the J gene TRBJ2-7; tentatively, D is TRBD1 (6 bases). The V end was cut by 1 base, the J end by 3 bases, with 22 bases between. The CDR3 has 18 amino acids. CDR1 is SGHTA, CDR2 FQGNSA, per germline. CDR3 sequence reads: CASSLGKRTVTPNYEQYF. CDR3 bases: TGTGCCAGCAGCTTAGGGAAGCGGACAGTCACTCCTAACTACGAGCAGTACTTC.

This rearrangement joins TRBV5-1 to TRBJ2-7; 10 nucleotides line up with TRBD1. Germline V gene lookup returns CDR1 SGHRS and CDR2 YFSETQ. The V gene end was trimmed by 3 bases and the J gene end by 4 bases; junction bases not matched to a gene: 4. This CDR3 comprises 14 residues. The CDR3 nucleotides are TGCGCCAGCAGCTCGTGGGACAGGGGTTACGAGCAGTACTTC. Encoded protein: CASSSWDRGYEQYF.

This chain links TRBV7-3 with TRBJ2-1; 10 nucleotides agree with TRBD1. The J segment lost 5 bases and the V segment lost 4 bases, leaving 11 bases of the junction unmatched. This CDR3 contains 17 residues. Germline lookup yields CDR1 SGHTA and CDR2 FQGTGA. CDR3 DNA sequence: TGTGCCAGCAGCTGGGCCACCGGGACAGGGGTTCACAATGAGCAGTTCTTC. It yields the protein CASSWATGTGVHNEQFF.

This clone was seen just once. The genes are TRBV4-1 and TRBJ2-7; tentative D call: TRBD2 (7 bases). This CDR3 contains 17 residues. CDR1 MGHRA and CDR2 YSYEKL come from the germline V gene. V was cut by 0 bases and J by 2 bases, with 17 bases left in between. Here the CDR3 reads CASSQDVEGGSTYEQYF. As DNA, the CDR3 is TGCGCCAGCAGCCAAGATGTAGAGGGGGGGAGCACCTACGAGCAGTACTTC.

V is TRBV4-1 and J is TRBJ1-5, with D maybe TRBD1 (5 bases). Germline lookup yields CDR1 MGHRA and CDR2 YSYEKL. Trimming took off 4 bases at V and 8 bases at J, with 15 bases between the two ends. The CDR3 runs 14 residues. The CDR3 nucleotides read TGCGCCAGCAGCCTAAAACCAGGGTTGGAGCCCCAGCATTTT. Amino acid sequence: CASSLKPGLEPQHF.

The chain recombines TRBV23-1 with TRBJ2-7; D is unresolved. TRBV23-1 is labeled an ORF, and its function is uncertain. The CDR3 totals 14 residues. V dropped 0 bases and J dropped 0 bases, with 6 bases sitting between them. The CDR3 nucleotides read TGCGCCAGCAGTCAATCTTACTGCTCCTACGAGCAGTACTTC. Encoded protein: CASSQSYCSYEQYF.

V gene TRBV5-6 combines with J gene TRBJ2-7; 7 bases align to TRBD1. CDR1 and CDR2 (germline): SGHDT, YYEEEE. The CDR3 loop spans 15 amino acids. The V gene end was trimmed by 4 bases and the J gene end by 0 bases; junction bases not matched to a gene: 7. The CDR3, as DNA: TGTGCCAGCAGCAAAAAGGGACAGTTCTCCTACGAGCAGTACTTC. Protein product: CASSKKGQFSYEQYF.

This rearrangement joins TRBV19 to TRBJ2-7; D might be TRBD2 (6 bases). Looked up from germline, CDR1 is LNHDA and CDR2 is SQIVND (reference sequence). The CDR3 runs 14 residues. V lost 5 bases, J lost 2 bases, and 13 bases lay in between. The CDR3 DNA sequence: TGTGCCAGTAGTTCCCGACTAGAAACCTACGAGCAGTACTTC. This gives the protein CASSSRLETYEQYF. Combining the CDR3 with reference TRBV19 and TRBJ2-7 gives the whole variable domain DGGITQSPKYLFRKEGQNVTLSCEQNLNHDAMYWYRQDPGQGLRLIYYSQIVNDFQKGDIAEGYSVSREKKESFPLTVTSAQKNPTAFYLCASSSRLETYEQYFGPGTRLTVT.

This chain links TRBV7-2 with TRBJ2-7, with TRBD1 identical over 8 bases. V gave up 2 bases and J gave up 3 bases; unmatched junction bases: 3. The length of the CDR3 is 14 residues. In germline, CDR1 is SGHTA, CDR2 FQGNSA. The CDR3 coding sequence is TGTGCCAGCAGCTTACACAGGGGGAGCTACGAGCAGTACTTC. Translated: CASSLHRGSYEQYF. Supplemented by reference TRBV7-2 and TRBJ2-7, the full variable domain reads GAGVSQSPSNKVTEKGKDVELRCDPISGHTALYWYRQSLGQGLEFLIYFQGNSAPDKSGLPSDRFSAERTGGSVSTLTIQRTQQEDSAVYLCASSLHRGSYEQYFGPGTRLTVT.

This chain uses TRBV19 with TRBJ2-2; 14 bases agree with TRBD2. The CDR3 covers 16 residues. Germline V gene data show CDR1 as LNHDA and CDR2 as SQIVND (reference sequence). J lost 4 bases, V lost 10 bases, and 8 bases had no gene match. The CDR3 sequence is CATQGTSGRFTGELFF. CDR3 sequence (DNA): TGTGCCACCCAGGGGACTAGCGGGAGATTCACCGGGGAGCTGTTTTTT. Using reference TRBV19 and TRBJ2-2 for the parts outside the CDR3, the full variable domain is DGGITQSPKYLFRKEGQNVTLSCEQNLNHDAMYWYRQDPGQGLRLIYYSQIVNDFQKGDIAEGYSVSREKKESFPLTVTSAQKNPTAFYLCATQGTSGRFTGELFFGEGSRLTVL.

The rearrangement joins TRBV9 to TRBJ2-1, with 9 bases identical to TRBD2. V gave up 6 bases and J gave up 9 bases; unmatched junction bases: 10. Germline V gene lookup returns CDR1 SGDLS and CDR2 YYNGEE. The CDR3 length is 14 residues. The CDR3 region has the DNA TGTGCCAGCACCGCCGGACTAGCGAAATCTGAGCAGTTCTTC. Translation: CASTAGLAKSEQFF.

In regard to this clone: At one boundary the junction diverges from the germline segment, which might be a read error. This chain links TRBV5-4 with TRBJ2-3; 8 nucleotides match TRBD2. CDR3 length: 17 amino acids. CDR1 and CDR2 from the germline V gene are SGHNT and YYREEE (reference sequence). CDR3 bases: TGTGCCGGCAGCCCCCCGGTTTTAGCGGGAAAATCAGATACGCAGTATTTT. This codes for CAGSPPVLAGKSDTQYF.

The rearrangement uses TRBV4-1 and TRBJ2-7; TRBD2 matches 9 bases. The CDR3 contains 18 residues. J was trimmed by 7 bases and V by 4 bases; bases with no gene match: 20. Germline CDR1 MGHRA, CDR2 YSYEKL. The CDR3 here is CASSPGRPSGEDSVEQYF. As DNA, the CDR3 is TGCGCCAGCAGCCCAGGGCGTCCTAGCGGGGAGGATTCGGTAGAGCAGTACTTC.

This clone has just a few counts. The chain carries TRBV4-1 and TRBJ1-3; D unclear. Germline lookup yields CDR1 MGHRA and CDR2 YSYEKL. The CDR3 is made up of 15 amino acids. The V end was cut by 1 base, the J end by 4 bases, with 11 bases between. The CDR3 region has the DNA TGCGCCAGCAGCCAAGTGAGAGGGTGGGGAAACACCATATATTTT. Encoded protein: CASSQVRGWGNTIYF.

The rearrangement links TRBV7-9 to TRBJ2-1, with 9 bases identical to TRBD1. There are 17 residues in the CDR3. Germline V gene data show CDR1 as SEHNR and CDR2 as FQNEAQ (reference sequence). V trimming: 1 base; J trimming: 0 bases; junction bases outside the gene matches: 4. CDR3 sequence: CASSLEGQGSSYNEQFF. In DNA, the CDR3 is TGTGCCAGCAGCTTAGAGGGACAGGGAAGCTCCTACAATGAGCAGTTCTTC.

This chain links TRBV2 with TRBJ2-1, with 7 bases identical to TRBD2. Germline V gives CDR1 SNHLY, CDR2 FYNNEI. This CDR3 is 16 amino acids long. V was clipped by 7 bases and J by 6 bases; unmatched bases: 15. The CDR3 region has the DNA TGTGCCAGCACCATCCCCGTGCGGGAGTCTGCCAATGAGCAGTTCTTC. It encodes CASTIPVRESANEQFF.

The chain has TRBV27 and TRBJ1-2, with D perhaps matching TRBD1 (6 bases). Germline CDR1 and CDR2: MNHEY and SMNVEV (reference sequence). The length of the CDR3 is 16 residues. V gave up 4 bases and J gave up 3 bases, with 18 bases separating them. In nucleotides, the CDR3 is TGTGCCAGCAGTTGGGGGCCCGGAGTCCCCGACTATGGCTACACCTTC. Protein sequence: CASSWGPGVPDYGYTF.

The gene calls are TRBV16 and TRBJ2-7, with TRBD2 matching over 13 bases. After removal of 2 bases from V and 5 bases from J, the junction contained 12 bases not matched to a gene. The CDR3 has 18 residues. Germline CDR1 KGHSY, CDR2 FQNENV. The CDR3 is CASSQRRTSGSFFHEQYF. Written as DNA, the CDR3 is TGTGCCAGCAGCCAAAGGAGGACTAGCGGGAGTTTTTTCCACGAGCAGTACTTC.